The clone carrying this T cell receptor (beta chain) was seen just once. Data came from immunoSEQ multiplex PCR; TCRdb stores just in-frame clones and leaves some out. The data show about 73,000 clones, 93% seen once. This specimen belongs to a study of technical replicates of blood from a handful of donors. The sequenced sample was T cells isolated from PBMCs. This TCR came from a human donor in good health.

The CDR3 region has the DNA TGTGCCAGCAGCTTAGCGGACAGGGAGAACGGCTACACCTTC. Residues: CASSLADRENGYTF. The chain uses TRBV11-2 and TRBJ1-2; 8 nucleotides align to TRBD1. V was pared by 1 base and J by 8 bases, with 6 bases of the junction left unmatched. The CDR3 extends over 14 amino acids. Germline lookup yields CDR1 SGHAT and CDR2 FQNNGV.